The TCR beta chain under discussion was sequenced for a study of blood T cell repertoires in COVID-19. TCRdb's copy holds only in-frame clones and misses some; the assay was immunoSEQ multiplex PCR. Of about 87,000 clones listed, about 80% are singletons. This CDR3 contains 13 residues. Trimming took off 4 bases at V and 2 bases at J, with 10 bases between the two ends. Germline V gene lookup returns CDR1 SGHRS and CDR2 YFSETQ. Sequencing was carried out using peripheral blood. The chain is built from TRBV5-1 and TRBJ2-7; tentative D call: TRBD1 (5 bases). This receptor was identified in a woman in her forties or fifties with acute or convalescent COVID-19. CDR3 in DNA: TGCGCCAGCAGCCCAGGGTCTCCCTACGAGCAGTACTTC. Residues: CASSPGSPYEQYF.